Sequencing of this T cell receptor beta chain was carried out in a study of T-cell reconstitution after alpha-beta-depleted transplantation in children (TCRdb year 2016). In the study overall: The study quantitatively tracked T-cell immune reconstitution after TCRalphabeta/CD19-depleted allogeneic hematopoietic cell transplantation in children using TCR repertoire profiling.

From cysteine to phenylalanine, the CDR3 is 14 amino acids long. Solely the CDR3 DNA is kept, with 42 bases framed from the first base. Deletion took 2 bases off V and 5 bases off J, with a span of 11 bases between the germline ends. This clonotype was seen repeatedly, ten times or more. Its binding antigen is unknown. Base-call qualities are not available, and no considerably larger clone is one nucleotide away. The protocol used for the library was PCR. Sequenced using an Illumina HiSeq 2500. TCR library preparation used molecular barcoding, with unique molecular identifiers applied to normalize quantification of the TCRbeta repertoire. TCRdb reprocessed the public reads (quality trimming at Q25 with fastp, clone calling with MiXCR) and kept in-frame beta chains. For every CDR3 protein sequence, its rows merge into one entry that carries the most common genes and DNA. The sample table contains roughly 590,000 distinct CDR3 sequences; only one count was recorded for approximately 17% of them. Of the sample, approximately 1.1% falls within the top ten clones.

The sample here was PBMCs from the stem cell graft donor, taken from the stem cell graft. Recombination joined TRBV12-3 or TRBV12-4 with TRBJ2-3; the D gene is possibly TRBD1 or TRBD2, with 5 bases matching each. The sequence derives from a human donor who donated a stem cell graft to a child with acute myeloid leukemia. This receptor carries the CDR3 CASSLTGRRDTQYF. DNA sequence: TGTGCCAGCAGTTTAACGGGACGAAGAGATACGCAGTATTTT.